The 24 T cell receptor beta chains given below trace back to one sample, sequenced in a study of CD8 T cells in Susac syndrome. With random hexamers, about 0.45 to 1 ug RNA was reverse transcribed. TCRdb itself ran the immunoSEQ multiplex PCR reads through MiXCR, one entry per CDR3 protein. Altogether more than 55,000 distinct CDR3 sequences are present, roughly 94% being singletons, with the ten largest covering about 0.25%. The sequenced sample was CD8+ T cells from PBMCs. These receptor sequences come from a human donor in good health.

This chain connects TRBV12-3 or TRBV12-4 to TRBJ2-5; TRBD1 matches 7 bases. This CDR3 has 15 residues. V was pared by 5 bases and J by 3 bases, with 9 bases of the junction left unmatched. CDR3 loop: CASSPEDRREETQYF. For the CDR3, the DNA is TGTGCCAGCAGTCCGGAGGACAGGAGAGAAGAGACCCAGTACTTC.

This rearrangement joins TRBV25-1 to TRBJ2-2, with D perhaps matching TRBD2 (5 bases). Trimming removed 8 bases from V and 4 bases from J, with 8 bases in between. There are 12 residues in the CDR3. Germline CDR1 is MGHDK and CDR2 is SYGVNS. As DNA, the CDR3 is TGTGCCAGCCTGGCGGGCACCGGGGAGCTGTTTTTT. This codes for CASLAGTGELFF.

The chain has TRBV2 and TRBJ2-3, with D hard to call. This CDR3 is 14 amino acids long. Germline lookup yields CDR1 SNHLY and CDR2 FYNNEI. Trimming left V 1 base short and J 0 bases short, with 5 bases between. As DNA, the CDR3 is TGTGCCAGCAGTGAAGTTACTAGCACAGATACGCAGTATTTT. It translates to CASSEVTSTDTQYF.

Note on this clonotype: Germline and junction disagree at one end, which may indicate a read error. The V call is TRBV9, the J call TRBJ1-1; 7 bases map to TRBD1. CDR3 length equals 15 residues. Germline CDR1 is SGDLS and CDR2 is YYNGEE. CDR3 in DNA: TGTGCCAGCAGCCCCCACAGGGGAGGGGACACTGAAGTTTTCTTT. Encoded protein: CASSPHRGGDTEVFF.

This clonotype was counted a single time. The chain uses TRBV7-9 and TRBJ2-3; the D call may be TRBD1 or TRBD2 (5 bases each). V shed 5 bases and J shed 2 bases, with 14 bases lying between them. The germline V gene encodes CDR1 SEHNR and CDR2 FQNEAQ (reference sequence). The CDR3 covers 15 residues. The CDR3 DNA is TGTGCCAGCAGCACCGCGACGGGGACCACAGATACGCAGTATTTT. It is translated as CASSTATGTTDTQYF.

This sequence joins TRBV7-9 and TRBJ2-1, with TRBD2 as a possible D gene (5 bases). Trimming removed 2 bases from V and 4 bases from J, with 12 bases in between. There are 15 residues in the CDR3. Germline CDR1 and CDR2: SEHNR and FQNEAQ (reference sequence). The CDR3 sequence is CASSLLSGTYNEQFF. CDR3 nucleotides: TGTGCCAGCAGCTTACTAAGCGGAACATACAATGAGCAGTTCTTC.

This clonotype was seen only once. This chain links TRBV28 with TRBJ2-1; D is uncertain. The germline V gene encodes CDR1 MDHEN and CDR2 SYDVKM. This CDR3 is built from 14 residues. With 3 bases removed from V and 4 bases from J, the gap between germline ends came to 10 bases. The CDR3 DNA is TGTGCCAGCAGTTTCCGGACGGATTACAATGAGCAGTTCTTC. Translation: CASSFRTDYNEQFF.

This sequence joins TRBV7-9 and TRBJ2-7; D is undetermined. The CDR3 is 15 amino acids. The germline CDR1 and CDR2 sequences are SEHNR and FQNEAQ (reference sequence). The V end lost 4 bases, the J end lost 3 bases, and 16 bases lay between the germline ends. The CDR3 loop reads CASSWTVSAIYEQYF. As DNA, the CDR3 is TGTGCCAGCAGCTGGACGGTCAGTGCCATCTACGAGCAGTACTTC.

The chain combines TRBV7-9 with TRBJ2-7; no definite D call. V was cut by 5 bases and J by 6 bases, with 11 bases left in between. CDR1 and CDR2 from the germline V gene are SEHNR and FQNEAQ (reference sequence). The CDR3 length is 12 residues. The CDR3: CASSPLLSEQYF. The CDR3 DNA is TGTGCCAGCAGCCCCCTCCTGAGCGAGCAGTACTTC.

The chain is built from TRBV2 and TRBJ2-7; 8 bases fit TRBD2. J gave up 3 bases and V 3 bases, and 10 bases lay outside the gene matches. CDR1 SNHLY and CDR2 FYNNEI come from the germline V gene. The CDR3 is 16 residues long. CDR3 nucleotide sequence: TGTGCCAGCAGTGAGGTGGAGCGGGGGCCCTTCTACGAGCAGTACTTC. Translation gives CASSEVERGPFYEQYF.

This clonotype has a single count. J is TRBJ2-6 and V is TRBV7-3; maybe TRBD2 (7 bases). Germline V gives CDR1 SGHTA, CDR2 FQGTGA. CDR3 length equals 18 residues. Trimming removed 5 bases at V and 0 bases at J, with 17 bases between. Written as DNA, the CDR3 is TGTGCCAGCAGCCCGCTTGGGGGGGCCGGCTCTGGGGCCAACGTCCTGACTTTC. Protein: CASSPLGGAGSGANVLTF.

The rearrangement joins TRBV7-9 to TRBJ1-1; 9 positions agree with TRBD1. The CDR3 extends over 16 amino acids. In germline, CDR1 is SEHNR, CDR2 FQNEAQ (reference sequence). The J segment lost 2 bases and the V segment lost 5 bases, leaving 9 bases of the junction unmatched. The CDR3 sequence: CASSRPGTGSNTEAFF. DNA for the CDR3: TGTGCCAGCAGCCGCCCCGGGACAGGGTCCAACACTGAAGCTTTCTTT.

The chain couples TRBV5-1 to TRBJ1-3; TRBD1 might be the D (6 bases). The CDR3 has 16 residues. V was shortened by 0 bases and J by 5 bases, with 15 bases between the two germline ends. The germline gives CDR1 SGHRS, CDR2 YFSETQ. CDR3 in amino acids: CASSLAGQHSRNTIYF. The CDR3 coding sequence is TGCGCCAGCAGCTTGGCTGGACAGCACTCAAGAAACACCATATATTTT.

V is TRBV29-1 and J is TRBJ2-5; the match to TRBD2 covers 11 bases. V dropped 2 bases and J dropped 2; count of bases not matched to a gene: 1. This CDR3 spans 14 amino acids. CDR1 is SQVTM, CDR2 ANQGSEA, per germline. The CDR3 sequence is CSVEIAGGQETQYF. CDR3 DNA: TGCAGCGTTGAAATAGCGGGGGGGCAAGAGACCCAGTACTTC.

The CDR3 nucleotides read TGCAGTGCTAGAGATCCGGGACACCAAGCGAGCTACACCTTC. Amino acid sequence: CSARDPGHQASYTF. The V and J genes are TRBV20-1 and TRBJ1-2; possible D gene TRBD1, 6 bases. The V end was cut by 0 bases, the J end by 9 bases, with 17 bases between. The CDR3 loop spans 14 amino acids. Germline values: CDR1 DFQATT, CDR2 SNEGSKA (reference sequence).

The CDR3 spells CASSEYNSGPAGRPQHF. The CDR3 DNA sequence: TGTGCCAGCAGTGAATATAACTCAGGCCCGGCCGGGCGGCCCCAGCATTTT. The chain recombines TRBV25-1 with TRBJ1-5; D ambiguous. Per the germline V gene, CDR1 is MGHDK and CDR2 is SYGVNS. CDR3 size: 17 residues. The V end lost 0 bases, the J end lost 9 bases, and 21 bases lay between the germline ends.

The rearrangement uses TRBV4-1 and TRBJ1-1; perhaps TRBD1 as D (5 bases). In germline, CDR1 is MGHRA, CDR2 YSYEKL. This CDR3 region has 15 residues. Trimming removed 0 bases at V and 4 bases at J, with 12 bases between. The CDR3 bases are TGCGCCAGCAGCCAAGAGGCAGGGAGGAGCACTGAAGCTTTCTTT. This codes for CASSQEAGRSTEAFF.

The chain recombines TRBV7-8 with TRBJ2-7, with TRBD1 matching 9 bases. Germline V lookup: CDR1 SGHVS, CDR2 FQNEAQ. The CDR3 totals 16 residues. Trimming removed 1 base from V and 2 bases from J; junction bases left unmatched: 6. In DNA, the CDR3 is TGTGCCAGCAGCTTAGTCTCCGGGACAGGGACCTACGAGCAGTACTTC. Protein sequence: CASSLVSGTGTYEQYF.

The chain links TRBV28 to TRBJ2-2, with 10 bases aligning to TRBD1. There are 16 residues in the CDR3. J lost 4 bases, V lost 4 bases, and 6 bases had no gene match. The V gene's germline CDR1 is MDHEN and CDR2 SYDVKM. The CDR3 DNA reads as TGTGCCAGCAGTTCAATGAGGACAGGGGGCACCGGGGAGCTGTTTTTT. Residues: CASSSMRTGGTGELFF.

V gene TRBV6-2 or TRBV6-3 combines with J gene TRBJ2-5, with 9 bases aligning to TRBD2. J gave up 2 bases and V 0 bases, and 7 bases lay outside the gene matches. The germline gives CDR1 MNHEY, CDR2 SVGEGT. This CDR3 comprises 17 residues. CDR3 sequence reads: CASSYSISAGGQETQYF. The CDR3 DNA reads TGTGCCAGCAGTTACTCGATATCAGCGGGGGGTCAAGAGACCCAGTACTTC.

The chain is built from TRBV4-1 and TRBJ2-7; D possibly corresponds to TRBD2 (6 bases). The length of the CDR3 is 18 residues. Germline CDR1 is MGHRA and CDR2 is YSYEKL. Trimming took off 1 base at V and 2 bases at J, with 21 bases between the two ends. CDR3 amino acids: CASSQAPGRRDLAYEQYF. As DNA, the CDR3 is TGCGCCAGCAGCCAAGCCCCGGGGAGGCGGGACCTCGCCTACGAGCAGTACTTC.

This clonotype was recorded only once. The chain couples TRBV5-1 to TRBJ2-2; 12 nucleotides match TRBD2. Per the germline V gene, CDR1 is SGHRS and CDR2 is YFSETQ. The CDR3 runs 15 residues. V lost 6 bases, J lost 4 bases, and 4 bases stayed unmatched. The CDR3 DNA follows: TGCGCCAGCAAGGGGACTAGCGGGTCCACCGGGGAGCTGTTTTTT. Its translation: CASKGTSGSTGELFF.

This clonotype was counted a single time. V is TRBV4-1 and J is TRBJ2-5, with TRBD1 matching 11 bases. Looked up from germline, CDR1 is MGHRA and CDR2 is YSYEKL. This CDR3 region has 23 residues. Germline trimming cut 2 bases from V and 3 bases from J; bases unmatched to any gene: 26. The CDR3 region is CASSQSLFTGTGGFGEPKETQYF. In nucleotides, the CDR3 is TGCGCCAGCAGCCAATCTCTTTTCACGGGGACAGGGGGTTTCGGGGAGCCTAAAGAGACCCAGTACTTC.

The rearrangement uses TRBV5-6 and TRBJ2-1, with no clear D. Germline loops: CDR1 SGHDT, CDR2 YYEEEE. V was shortened by 4 bases and J by 14 bases, with 16 bases between the two germline ends. The CDR3 consists of 12 residues. The DNA for the CDR3 is TGTGCCAGCAGCACCGACACGGCTCGCGAGTTCTTC. Translated, it gives CASSTDTAREFF.